A selection of T cell receptor beta chains follows, all from one sample in a study of T cell changes during pregnancy in multiple sclerosis. Using immunoSEQ multiplex PCR, the repertoire was profiled, and TCRdb retains in-frame clones only, with some absent. The sample contains roughly 60,000 clones, 70% to 90% of which appear only once. Sample: CD4+ T cells from peripheral blood mononuclear cells, taken in the first trimester of pregnancy. Receptors were obtained from a female donor with multiple sclerosis, enrolled in a pregnancy study. Each CDR3 is given without its conserved first and last residue.

V: TRBV5-1; J: TRBJ2-5; CDR3: ASSFGGKETQY
V: TRBV28; J: TRBJ1-2; CDR3: ASSSLQGYGYT
V: TRBV19; J: TRBJ2-7; CDR3: ASSIGHDLYEQY
V: TRBV19; J: TRBJ2-7; CDR3: ASSIDRTGSYEQY
V: TRBV9; J: TRBJ1-1; CDR3: ASSVGIGANTEAF
V: TRBV27; J: TRBJ1-2; CDR3: ASSPTGQGARNYGYT
V: TRBV27; J: TRBJ1-1; CDR3: ASSLPKNTEAF
V: TRBV2; J: TRBJ1-1; CDR3: ASNPQGPSTEAF
V: TRBV2; J: TRBJ2-1; CDR3: ASSKTVAGAVNEQF
V: TRBV28; J: TRBJ1-1; CDR3: ASSKRTGTSEAF
V: TRBV6-5; J: TRBJ2-2; CDR3: ASSWGDGTGELF
V: TRBV7-3; J: TRBJ1-6; CDR3: ASGPNRDSPLH
V: TRBV9; J: TRBJ2-7; CDR3: ASSPRVAYEQY
V: TRBV9; J: TRBJ1-2; CDR3: ASSGGGTTNYGYT
V: TRBV7-2; J: TRBJ2-7; CDR3: ASSLQASSYEQY
V: TRBV20-1; J: TRBJ2-7; CDR3: SASYSYEQY
V: TRBV10-3; J: TRBJ1-1; CDR3: AISSNRDNTF
V: TRBV2; J: TRBJ2-3; CDR3: ASSRPRRGVEDTQY
V: TRBV16; J: TRBJ1-1; CDR3: ASSQSVTTNTEAF
V: TRBV18; J: TRBJ2-3; CDR3: ASSPGKGAWTDTQY
V: TRBV5-1; J: TRBJ1-4; CDR3: ASSSGQGNEKLF
V: TRBV12-5; J: TRBJ2-1; CDR3: ASGLVVGGARSVGQF
V: TRBV7-9; J: TRBJ1-3; CDR3: ASSLAGGEGNTIY
V: TRBV11-2; J: TRBJ2-1; CDR3: ASSPRLAGAGEQF
V: TRBV5-6; J: TRBJ1-6; CDR3: ASSRTGYSPLH
V: TRBV11-2; J: TRBJ2-7; CDR3: ASSPFRGGAGGFGEQY
V: TRBV30; J: TRBJ2-7; CDR3: AWTHEAGSSYEQY
V: TRBV6-5; J: TRBJ1-1; CDR3: ASSTGGENTEAF
V: TRBV27; J: TRBJ2-7; CDR3: ASRAMTGHSYEQY
V: TRBV6-5; J: TRBJ1-2; CDR3: ATFAGYYGYT
V: TRBV6-5; J: TRBJ1-4; CDR3: ASSYSMPATNEKLF
V: TRBV5-6; J: TRBJ2-5; CDR3: ASSQTGGVEETQY
V: TRBV5-5; J: TRBJ2-5; CDR3: ASSLTGLVETQY
V: TRBV5-1; J: NA; CDR3: ASSQWGGEQY
V: TRBV6-1; J: TRBJ2-1; CDR3: ASSEARGGFPNNEQF
V: TRBV7-3; J: TRBJ1-1; CDR3: ASSPLVGNTEAF
V: TRBV5-1; J: TRBJ2-5; CDR3: ASSLDPTTQETQY
V: TRBV27; J: TRBJ2-1; CDR3: ASSLWGHGPHNEQF
V: TRBV29-1; J: TRBJ2-3; CDR3: SVEWQDTQY
V: TRBV28; J: TRBJ2-5; CDR3: ASSSVGGRKGQETQY
V: TRBV5-1; J: TRBJ1-2; CDR3: ASSGTGYYGYT
V: TRBV9; J: TRBJ2-1; CDR3: ASSVASGGGTNEQF
V: TRBV28; J: TRBJ1-5; CDR3: ASSLPGGSNQPQH
V: TRBV15; J: TRBJ2-7; CDR3: ATSRALIGSHEQY
V: TRBV15; J: TRBJ2-7; CDR3: ATSREQGPSYEQY
V: TRBV7-2; J: TRBJ1-2; CDR3: ASSLGGQGAQGYGYT
V: TRBV28; J: TRBJ2-7; CDR3: ASGPGASRNEQY
V: TRBV6-5; J: TRBJ2-5; CDR3: ATTGSQETQY
V: TRBV7-9; J: TRBJ1-3; CDR3: ASSGQGENTIY
V: TRBV4-2; J: TRBJ2-1; CDR3: ASSQVFGSPVFGNEQF
V: TRBV29-1; J: TRBJ2-7; CDR3: SVERSSGSSEQY
V: TRBV7-2; J: TRBJ1-2; CDR3: ASSLNRGQGYT
V: TRBV7-3; J: TRBJ2-5; CDR3: ASSLGGQETQY